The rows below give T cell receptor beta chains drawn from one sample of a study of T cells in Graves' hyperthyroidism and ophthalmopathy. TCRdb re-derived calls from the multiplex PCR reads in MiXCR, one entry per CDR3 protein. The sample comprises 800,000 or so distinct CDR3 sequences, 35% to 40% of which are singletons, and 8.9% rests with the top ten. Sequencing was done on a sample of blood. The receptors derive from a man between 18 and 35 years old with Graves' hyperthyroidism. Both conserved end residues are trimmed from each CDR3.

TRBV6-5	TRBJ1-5	AISYGLNQPQH
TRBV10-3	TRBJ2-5	AISDPGIQETQY
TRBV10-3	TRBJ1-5	AISEARVRQPQH
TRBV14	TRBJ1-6	AGGRPNSPLH
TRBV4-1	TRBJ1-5	ASSQGGGSQPQH
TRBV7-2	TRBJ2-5	ASSPQASGRETQY
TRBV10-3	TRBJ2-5	AIKGSQETQY
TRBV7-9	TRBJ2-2	ASSLGTAANTGELF
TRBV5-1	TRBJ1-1	ASSPFENTEAF
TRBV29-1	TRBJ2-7	SVGRGSYEQY
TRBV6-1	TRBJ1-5	ASFGRGSNQPQH
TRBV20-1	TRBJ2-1	SASGAYNEQF
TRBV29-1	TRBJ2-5	SVVPDRIGTQY
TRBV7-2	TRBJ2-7	ASSLGWQERVEQY
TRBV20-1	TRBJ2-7	SAPPRNRAPYEQY
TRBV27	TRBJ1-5	ASALWGQPQH
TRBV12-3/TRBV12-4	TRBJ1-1	ASSKSNRGSEAF
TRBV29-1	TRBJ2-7	SVDGQGGSYEQY
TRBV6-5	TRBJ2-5	ASSYSVGTSGQETQY
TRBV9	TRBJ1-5	ASSVGDGPLPQH
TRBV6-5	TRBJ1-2	ASRRRQNSNYGYT
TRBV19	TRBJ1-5	ASTSDRAPQH
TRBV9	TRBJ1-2	ASSGQGSGYGYT
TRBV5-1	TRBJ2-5	ASSLSWPQETQY
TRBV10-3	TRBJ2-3	AISGARSDTQY
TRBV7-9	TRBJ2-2	ASSLAGVNGELF
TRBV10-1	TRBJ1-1	ASSEFGTEAF
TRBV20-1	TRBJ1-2	SARGQQNT
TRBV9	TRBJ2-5	ASSVDLAVQETQY
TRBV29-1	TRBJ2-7	SVGGGEPSYEQY
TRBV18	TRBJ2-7	ASSPVANEQY
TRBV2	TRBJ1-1	ASKLLRRQGRAF
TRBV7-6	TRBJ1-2	ASSTPGGSSGNT
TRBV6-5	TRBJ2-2	ASSIKRGGELF
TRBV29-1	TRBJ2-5	SVPQLGQETQY
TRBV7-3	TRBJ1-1	ASSLSARGSTEAF
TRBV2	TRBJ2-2	ASSEGQGYGELF
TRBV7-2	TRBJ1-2	ASSPYAGEYGYT
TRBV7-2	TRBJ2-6	ASSSVGGANVLT
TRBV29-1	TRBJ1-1	SVETGKGTEAF
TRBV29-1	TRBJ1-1	SAELTGATEAF
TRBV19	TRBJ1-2	ASSIHRDRLNYGYT
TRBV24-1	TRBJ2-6	AILDGGANVLT
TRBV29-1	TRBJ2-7	SADRTNGGYEQY
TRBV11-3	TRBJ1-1	ASSLGRTFKAF
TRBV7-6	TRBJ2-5	ASSKGGLAGDETQY
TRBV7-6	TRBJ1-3	ASSSREAGNTIY
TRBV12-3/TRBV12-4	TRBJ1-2	ASSSDRASGYT
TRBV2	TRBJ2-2	ASSFRPFGELF
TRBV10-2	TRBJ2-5	ASSEGDIETQY
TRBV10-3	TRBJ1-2	ASSYSQGWFYHGYT
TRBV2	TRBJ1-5	ASTSTGVDQPQH
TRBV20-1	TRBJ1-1	SARVPQDTEAF
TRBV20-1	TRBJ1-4	SANPGADNEKLF
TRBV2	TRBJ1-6	ASRQEREPSPLH